This T cell receptor beta chain was captured in a study of early T cells in non-severe SARS-CoV-2 infection. Study summary: Unsorted whole blood bulk RNA was sequenced, with unpaired chains.

Trimming stripped 5 bases from V and 1 base from J, with 14 bases between. The CDR3 loop spans 15 amino acids. Germline CDR1 SGHVS, CDR2 FNYEAQ. TCRdb itself ran the 5' RACE reads through MiXCR, one entry per CDR3 protein. The profile covers about 110,000 distinct CDR3 sequences, with roughly an eighth appearing a single time and around 3.2% taken by the ten largest. The sequenced material came from whole blood. The chain employs TRBV7-6 and TRBJ1-2; tentatively, D is TRBD1 (5 bases). This clonotype originated in an adult who was a healthcare worker with PCR-confirmed SARS-CoV-2 infection or an uninfected control (not recorded which). CDR3 nucleotides: TGTGCCAGCAGCCCCCGGGGCAGCTTTAACTATGGCTACACCTTC. The encoded protein is CASSPRGSFNYGYTF.